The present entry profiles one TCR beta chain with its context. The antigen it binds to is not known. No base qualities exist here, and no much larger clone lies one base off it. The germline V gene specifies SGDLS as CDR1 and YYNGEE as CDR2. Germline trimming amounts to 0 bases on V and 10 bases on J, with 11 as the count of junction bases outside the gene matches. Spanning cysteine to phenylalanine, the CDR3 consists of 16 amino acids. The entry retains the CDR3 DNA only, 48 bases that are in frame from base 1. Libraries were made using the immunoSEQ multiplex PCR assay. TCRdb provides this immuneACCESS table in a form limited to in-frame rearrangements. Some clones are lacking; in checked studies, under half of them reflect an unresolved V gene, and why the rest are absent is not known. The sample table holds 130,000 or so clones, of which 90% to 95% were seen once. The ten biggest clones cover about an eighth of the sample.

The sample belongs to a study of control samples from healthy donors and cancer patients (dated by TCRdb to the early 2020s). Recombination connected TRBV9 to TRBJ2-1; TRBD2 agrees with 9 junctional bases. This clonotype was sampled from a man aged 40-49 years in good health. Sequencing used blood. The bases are TGTGCCAGCAGCGTAGCCGAGACTAGCGGAGCCCCGGAGCAGTTCTTC. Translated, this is CASSVAETSGAPEQFF.